This TCR beta chain was identified in a study of T cells after yellow fever vaccination. In the study overall: It was SMART-Seq v4 Ultra Low Input that prepared the fractions with low cell numbers. Study conclusions and caveats: The CD4 compartment and the CD8 compartment contained a small share of clonotypes in common. At around 95% for CD4 and about 87% for CD8, most primary-vaccination clones showed up again after the booster.

V dropped 4 bases and J dropped 3; count of bases not matched to a gene: 10. The CDR3 is made up of 15 amino acids. In germline, CDR1 is DFQATT, CDR2 SNEGSKA (reference sequence). This clonotype was seen ten or more times. Its antigen is not identified. Researchers made TCR cDNA using 5'RACE template switching, and this step added a universal primer site and UMIs. TCRdb reprocessed the 5' RACE reads with MiXCR, giving one entry per CDR3 protein. The sample holds 160,000 or so distinct CDR3 sequences, around 7.3% seen once. J is TRBJ2-3 and V is TRBV20-1; 7 nucleotides line up with TRBD1. The sequence derives from a man between 18 and 35 years old who received the YFV17D yellow fever vaccine. The sample consisted of CD4+ T cells sorted from PBMCs, taken 5 to 6 days after the first yellow fever vaccination. The CDR3 loop is CSAKGRQGRTDTQYF. The CDR3 DNA reads as TGCAGTGCTAAGGGGCGACAGGGTAGGACAGATACGCAGTATTTT.